By frequency in the sample, the clone carrying this T cell receptor beta chain is large. Its specificity is unknown. These data belong to a study of somatic mutations in cytotoxic T cells in rheumatoid arthritis. Study-level background: Using a FACSAria II or Sony SH800, a portion of the V beta antibody-stained T-cell populations were flow-sorted at nearly 100% purity, and among those populations were V beta1+ cells that were then sequenced for TCRB. Points from the study as a whole: Greater age accompanied higher CD8+ clonality in rheumatoid arthritis patients, a pattern that was absent in healthy controls. Reported slight underrepresentation of TRBV07 in rheumatoid arthritis patients was not subjected to multiple-comparison adjustment.

The CDR3 runs 14 residues. The V end was cut by 3 bases, the J end by 10 bases, with 14 bases between. In germline, CDR1 is SGDLS, CDR2 YYNGEE. The data were produced by immunoSEQ multiplex PCR, yet TCRdb's version contains in-frame clones alone and is incomplete. Among thousands of clones, approximately 74% were seen once, and the ten largest hold approximately 24%. The V gene is TRBV9, the J gene TRBJ1-6; D may be TRBD1 (5 bases). Sample: CD8+ T cells sorted from blood. This receptor was obtained from an adult with rheumatoid arthritis. The CDR3 DNA sequence: TGTGCCAGCAGCGAGTCTGCATGGGGGTCACCCCTCCACTTT. Protein: CASSESAWGSPLHF.